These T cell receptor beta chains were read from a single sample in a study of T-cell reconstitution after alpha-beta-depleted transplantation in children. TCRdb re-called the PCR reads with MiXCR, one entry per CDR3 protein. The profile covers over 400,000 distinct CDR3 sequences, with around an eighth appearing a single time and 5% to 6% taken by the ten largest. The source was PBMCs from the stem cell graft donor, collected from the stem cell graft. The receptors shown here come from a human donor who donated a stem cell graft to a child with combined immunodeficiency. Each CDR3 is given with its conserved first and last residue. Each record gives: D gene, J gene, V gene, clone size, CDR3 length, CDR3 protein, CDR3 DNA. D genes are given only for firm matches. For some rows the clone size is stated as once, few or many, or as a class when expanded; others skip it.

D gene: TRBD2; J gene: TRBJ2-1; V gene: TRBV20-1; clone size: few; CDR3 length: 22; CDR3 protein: CSARSIRTSGEEAQTSPREQFF; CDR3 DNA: TGCAGTGCTAGATCAATCAGGACTAGCGGGGAGGAGGCCCAAACCTCCCCCAGGGAGCAGTTCTTC
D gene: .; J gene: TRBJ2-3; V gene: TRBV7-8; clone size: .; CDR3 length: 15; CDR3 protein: CASSLSGVRSDTQYF; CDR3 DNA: TGTGCCAGCAGCTTATCGGGGGTGAGGTCAGATACGCAGTATTTT
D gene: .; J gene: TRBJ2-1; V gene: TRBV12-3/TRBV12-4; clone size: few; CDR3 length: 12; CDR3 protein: CASRRNGNEQFF; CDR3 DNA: TGTGCCAGCAGAAGAAACGGGAATGAGCAGTTCTTC
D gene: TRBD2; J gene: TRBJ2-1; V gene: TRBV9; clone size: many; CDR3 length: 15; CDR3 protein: CASSERGGLYNEQFF; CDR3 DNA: TGTGCCAGCAGCGAGCGGGGGGGCCTCTACAATGAGCAGTTCTTC
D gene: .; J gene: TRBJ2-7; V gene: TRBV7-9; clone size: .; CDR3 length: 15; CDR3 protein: CASSLGGMESGEQYF; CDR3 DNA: TGTGCCAGCAGCTTAGGGGGCATGGAATCGGGGGAGCAGTACTTC
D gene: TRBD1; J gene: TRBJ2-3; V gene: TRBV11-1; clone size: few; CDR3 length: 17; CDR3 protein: CASSSRPGQGRTDTQYF; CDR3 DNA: TGTGCCAGCAGCTCGCGACCGGGACAGGGGCGCACAGATACGCAGTATTTT
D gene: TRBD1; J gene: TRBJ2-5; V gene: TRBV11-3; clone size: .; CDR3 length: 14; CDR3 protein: CASSPRGQMETQYF; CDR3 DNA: TGTGCCAGCAGCCCCCGGGGACAGATGGAGACCCAGTACTTC
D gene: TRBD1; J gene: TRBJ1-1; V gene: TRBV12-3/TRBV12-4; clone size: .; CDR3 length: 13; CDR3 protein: CASRLAGGTEAFF; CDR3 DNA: TGTGCCAGCAGATTGGCAGGGGGGACTGAAGCTTTCTTT
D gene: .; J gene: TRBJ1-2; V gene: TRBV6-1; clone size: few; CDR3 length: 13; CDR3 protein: CASRTQGFYGYTF; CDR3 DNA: TGTGCCAGCAGAACACAGGGTTTCTATGGCTACACCTTC
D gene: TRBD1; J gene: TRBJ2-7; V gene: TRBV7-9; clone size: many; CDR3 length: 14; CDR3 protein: CASSLGTGPFEQYF; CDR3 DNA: TGTGCCAGCAGCTTAGGGACAGGGCCCTTCGAGCAGTACTTC
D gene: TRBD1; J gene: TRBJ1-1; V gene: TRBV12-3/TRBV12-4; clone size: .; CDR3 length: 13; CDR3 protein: CASSKPGQGDAFF; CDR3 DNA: TGTGCCAGCAGTAAACCGGGACAGGGTGACGCTTTCTTT
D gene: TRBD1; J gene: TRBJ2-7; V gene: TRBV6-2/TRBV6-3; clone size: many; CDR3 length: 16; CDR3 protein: CASSDPGTGTSYEQYF; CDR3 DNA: TGTGCCAGCAGTGACCCCGGGACAGGGACGTCCTACGAGCAGTACTTC
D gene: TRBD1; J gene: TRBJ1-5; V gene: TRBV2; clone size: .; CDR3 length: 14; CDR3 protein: CASRAGGVYQPQHF; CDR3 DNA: TGTGCCAGCAGGGCAGGGGGAGTTTATCAGCCCCAGCATTTT
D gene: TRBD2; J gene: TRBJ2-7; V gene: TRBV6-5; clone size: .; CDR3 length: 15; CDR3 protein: CASSYSSGRAGEQYF; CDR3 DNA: TGTGCCAGCAGTTACTCGAGCGGGAGGGCCGGGGAGCAGTACTTC
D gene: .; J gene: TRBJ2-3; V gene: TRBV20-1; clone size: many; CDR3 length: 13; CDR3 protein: CSAKAGITDTQYF; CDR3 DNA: TGCAGTGCTAAGGCAGGGATAACAGATACGCAGTATTTT
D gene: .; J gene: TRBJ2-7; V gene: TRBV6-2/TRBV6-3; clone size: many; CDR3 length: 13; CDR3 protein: CANSPGPSYEQYF; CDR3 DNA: TGTGCCAACTCCCCAGGGCCGTCCTACGAGCAGTACTTC
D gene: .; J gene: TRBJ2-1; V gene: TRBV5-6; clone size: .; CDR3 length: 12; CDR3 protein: CASSHLGQVGFF; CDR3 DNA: TGTGCCAGCAGCCACTTGGGGCAGGTAGGATTCTTC
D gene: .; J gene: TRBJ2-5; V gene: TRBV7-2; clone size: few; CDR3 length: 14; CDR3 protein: CASSFGSAGQTQYF; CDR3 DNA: TGTGCCAGCAGCTTTGGGTCGGCCGGCCAGACCCAGTACTTC
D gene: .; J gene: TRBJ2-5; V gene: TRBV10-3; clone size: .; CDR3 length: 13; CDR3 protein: CASKGFSEETQYF; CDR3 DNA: TGTGCCTCTAAGGGGTTTTCCGAAGAGACCCAGTACTTC
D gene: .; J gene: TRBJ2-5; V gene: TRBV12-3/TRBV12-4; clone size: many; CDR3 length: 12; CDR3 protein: CASSSRRETQYF; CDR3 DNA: TGTGCCAGCAGTTCTAGGCGGGAGACCCAGTACTTC
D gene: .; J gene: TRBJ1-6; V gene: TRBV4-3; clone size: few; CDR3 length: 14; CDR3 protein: CASSQGLGNSPLHF; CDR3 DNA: TGCGCCAGCAGCCAAGGTCTCGGTAATTCACCCCTCCACTTT
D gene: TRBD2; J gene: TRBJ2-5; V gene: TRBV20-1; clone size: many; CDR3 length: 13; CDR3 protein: CSAGGIDQETQYF; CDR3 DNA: TGCAGTGCGGGGGGGATCGACCAAGAGACCCAGTACTTC
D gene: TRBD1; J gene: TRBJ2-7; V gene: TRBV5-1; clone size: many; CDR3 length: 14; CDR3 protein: CASSWDRGAYEQYF; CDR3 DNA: TGCGCCAGCAGCTGGGACAGGGGCGCCTACGAGCAGTACTTC
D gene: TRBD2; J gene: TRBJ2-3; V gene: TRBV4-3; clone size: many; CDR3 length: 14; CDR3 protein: CASSQDPGLVTQYF; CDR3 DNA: TGCGCCAGCAGCCAAGATCCGGGACTAGTCACGCAGTATTTT
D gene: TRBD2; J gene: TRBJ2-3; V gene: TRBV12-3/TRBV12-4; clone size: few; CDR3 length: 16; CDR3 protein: CASTPGLAGAGDTQYF; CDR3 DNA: TGTGCCAGCACCCCGGGACTAGCGGGGGCCGGAGATACGCAGTATTTT
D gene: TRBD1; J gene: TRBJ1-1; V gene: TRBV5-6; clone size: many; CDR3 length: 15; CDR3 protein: CASSWGQALRTEAFF; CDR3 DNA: TGTGCCAGCAGCTGGGGACAGGCCTTAAGGACTGAAGCTTTCTTT
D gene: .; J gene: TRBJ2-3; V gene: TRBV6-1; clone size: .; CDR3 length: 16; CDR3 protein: CASSERDWGGFDTQYF; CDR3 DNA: TGTGCCAGCAGTGAAAGAGATTGGGGCGGTTTCGATACGCAGTATTTT
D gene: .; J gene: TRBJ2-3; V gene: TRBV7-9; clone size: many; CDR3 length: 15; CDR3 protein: CASSLLQGGGDTQYF; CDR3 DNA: TGTGCCAGCAGCTTACTCCAGGGTGGGGGAGATACGCAGTATTTT
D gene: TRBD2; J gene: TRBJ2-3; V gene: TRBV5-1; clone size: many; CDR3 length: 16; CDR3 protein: CASSLSGAGDVDTQYF; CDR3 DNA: TGCGCCAGCAGCTTGTCGGGAGCGGGAGACGTAGATACGCAGTATTTT
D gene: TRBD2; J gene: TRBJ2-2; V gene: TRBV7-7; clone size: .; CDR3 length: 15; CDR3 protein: CASSGLAGASGELFF; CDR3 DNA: TGTGCTAGCAGCGGACTAGCGGGGGCCTCCGGGGAGCTGTTTTTT
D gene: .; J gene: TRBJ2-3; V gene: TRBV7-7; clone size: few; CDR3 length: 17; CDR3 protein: CASSLEAGALAADTQYF; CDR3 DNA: TGTGCCAGCAGCTTAGAGGCGGGTGCACTTGCCGCAGATACGCAGTATTTT
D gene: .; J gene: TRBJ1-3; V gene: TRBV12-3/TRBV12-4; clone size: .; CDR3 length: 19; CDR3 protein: CASSSKTGTIFSTGNTIYF; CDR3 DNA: TGTGCCAGCAGTTCGAAAACAGGGACGATTTTTTCTACTGGAAACACCATATATTTT
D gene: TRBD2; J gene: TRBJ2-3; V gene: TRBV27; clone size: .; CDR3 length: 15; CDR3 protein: CASSTAGAWTDTQYF; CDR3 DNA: TGTGCCAGCAGTACAGCGGGAGCCTGGACAGATACGCAGTATTTT
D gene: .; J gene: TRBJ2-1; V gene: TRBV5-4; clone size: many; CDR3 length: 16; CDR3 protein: CASSLGPGSSYNEQFF; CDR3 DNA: TGTGCCAGCAGCTTGGGGCCAGGGAGCTCCTACAATGAGCAGTTCTTC
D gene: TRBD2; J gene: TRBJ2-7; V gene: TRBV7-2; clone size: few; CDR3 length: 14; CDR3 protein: CASSLERDGYEQYF; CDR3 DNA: TGTGCCAGCAGCTTAGAGCGGGATGGCTACGAGCAGTACTTC
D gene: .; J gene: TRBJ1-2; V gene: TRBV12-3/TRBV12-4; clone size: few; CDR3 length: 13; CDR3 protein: CASSPLGVYGYTF; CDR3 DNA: TGTGCCAGCAGTCCGCTTGGGGTTTATGGCTACACCTTC
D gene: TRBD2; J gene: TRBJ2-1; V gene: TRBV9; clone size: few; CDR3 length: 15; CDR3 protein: CASSATLAGEPKQFF; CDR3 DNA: TGTGCCAGCAGCGCCACACTAGCGGGGGAACCAAAGCAGTTCTTC
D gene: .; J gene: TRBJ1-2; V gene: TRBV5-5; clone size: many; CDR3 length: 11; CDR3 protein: CASSLDYGYTF; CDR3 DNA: TGTGCCAGCAGCTTGGACTATGGCTACACCTTC
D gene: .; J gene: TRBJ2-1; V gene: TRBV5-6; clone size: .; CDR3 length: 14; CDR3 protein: CASSQGRLLHEQFF; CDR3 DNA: TGTGCCAGCAGCCAGGGACGCCTTCTACATGAGCAGTTCTTC
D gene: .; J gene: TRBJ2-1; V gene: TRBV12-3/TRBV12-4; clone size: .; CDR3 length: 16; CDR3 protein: CASSLWGEIPYNEQFF; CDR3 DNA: TGTGCCAGCAGTTTGTGGGGCGAAATACCCTACAATGAGCAGTTCTTC
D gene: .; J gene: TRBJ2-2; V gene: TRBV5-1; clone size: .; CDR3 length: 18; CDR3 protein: CASSIGSYPFANTGELFF; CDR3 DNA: TGCGCCAGCAGCATCGGATCATATCCGTTCGCGAACACCGGGGAGCTGTTTTTT
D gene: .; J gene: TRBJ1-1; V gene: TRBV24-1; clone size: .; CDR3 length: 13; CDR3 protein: CATSDWSNTEAFF; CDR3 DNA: TGTGCCACCAGTGATTGGTCGAACACTGAAGCTTTCTTT
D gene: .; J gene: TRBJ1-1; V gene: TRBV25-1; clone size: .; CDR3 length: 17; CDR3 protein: CASSQNLGTGMNTEAFF; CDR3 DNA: TGTGCCAGCAGTCAAAACTTAGGGACGGGTATGAACACTGAAGCTTTCTTT
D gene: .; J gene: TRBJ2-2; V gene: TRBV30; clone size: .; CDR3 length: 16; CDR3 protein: CAWSVRGRLPPGELFF; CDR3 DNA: TGTGCCTGGAGTGTACGAGGGAGGCTTCCCCCCGGGGAGCTGTTTTTT
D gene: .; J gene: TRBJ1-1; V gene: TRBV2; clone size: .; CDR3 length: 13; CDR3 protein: CATQETTNTEAFF; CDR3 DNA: TGTGCCACCCAGGAGACAACGAACACTGAAGCTTTCTTT
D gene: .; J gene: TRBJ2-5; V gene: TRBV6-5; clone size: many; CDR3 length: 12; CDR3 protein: CASSAMWETQYF; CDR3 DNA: TGTGCCAGCAGTGCGATGTGGGAGACCCAGTACTTC
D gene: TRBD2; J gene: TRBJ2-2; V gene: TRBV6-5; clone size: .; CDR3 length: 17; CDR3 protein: CASSYGSGGSNTGELFF; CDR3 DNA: TGTGCCAGCAGTTACGGTTCGGGAGGCTCGAACACCGGGGAGCTGTTTTTT
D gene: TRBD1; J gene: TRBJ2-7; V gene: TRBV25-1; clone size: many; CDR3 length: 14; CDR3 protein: CASSEHRDRSEQYF; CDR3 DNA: TGTGCCAGCAGTGAGCACCGGGACAGGAGCGAGCAGTACTTC
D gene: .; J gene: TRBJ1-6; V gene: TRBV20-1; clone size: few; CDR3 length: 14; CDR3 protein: CSARGRAGNSPLHF; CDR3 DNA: TGCAGTGCTAGAGGCAGGGCTGGTAATTCACCCCTCCACTTT
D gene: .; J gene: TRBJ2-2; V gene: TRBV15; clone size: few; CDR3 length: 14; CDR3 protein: CATPQGPNTGELFF; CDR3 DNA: TGTGCCACTCCACAGGGACCGAACACCGGGGAGCTGTTTTTT
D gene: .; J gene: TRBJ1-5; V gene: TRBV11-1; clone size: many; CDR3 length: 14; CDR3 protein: CASSLDGNNQPQHF; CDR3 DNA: TGTGCCAGCAGCTTAGACGGGAACAATCAGCCCCAGCATTTT
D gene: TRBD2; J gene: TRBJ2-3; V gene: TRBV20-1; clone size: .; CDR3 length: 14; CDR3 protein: CSAISSGGTDTQYF; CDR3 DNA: TGCAGTGCTATTAGTAGCGGGGGAACAGATACGCAGTATTTT
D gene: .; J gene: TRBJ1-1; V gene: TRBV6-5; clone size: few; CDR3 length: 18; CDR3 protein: CASSYPVREGDTDTEAFF; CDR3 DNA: TGTGCCAGCAGTTACCCGGTCAGGGAGGGGGATACGGACACTGAAGCTTTCTTT
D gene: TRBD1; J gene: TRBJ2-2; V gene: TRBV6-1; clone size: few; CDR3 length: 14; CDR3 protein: CASSDRGHTGELFF; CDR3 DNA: TGTGCCAGCAGTGACAGGGGGCACACCGGGGAGCTGTTTTTT
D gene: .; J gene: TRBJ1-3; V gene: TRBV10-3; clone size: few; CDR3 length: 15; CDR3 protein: CAITFGSNSGNTIYF; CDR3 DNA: TGTGCCATCACCTTCGGGTCCAACTCTGGAAACACCATATATTTT